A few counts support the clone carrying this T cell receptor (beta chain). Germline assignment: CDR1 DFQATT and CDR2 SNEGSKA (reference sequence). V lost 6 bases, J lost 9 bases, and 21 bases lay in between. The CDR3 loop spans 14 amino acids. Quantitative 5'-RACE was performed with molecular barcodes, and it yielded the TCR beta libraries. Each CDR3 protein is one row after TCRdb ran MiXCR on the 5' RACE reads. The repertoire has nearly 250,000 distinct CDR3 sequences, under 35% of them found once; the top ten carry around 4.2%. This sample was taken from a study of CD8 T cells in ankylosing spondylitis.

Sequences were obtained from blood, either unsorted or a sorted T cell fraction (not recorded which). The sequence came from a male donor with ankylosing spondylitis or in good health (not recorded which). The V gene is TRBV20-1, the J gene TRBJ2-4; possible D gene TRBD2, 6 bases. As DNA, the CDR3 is TGCAGTGCCCCCGCGGCCGCGGAGGGCAGCATTCAGTACTTC. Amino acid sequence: CSAPAAAEGSIQYF.